This TCR beta chain was identified during a study of T cell changes during pregnancy in multiple sclerosis. V was shortened by 7 bases and J by 2 bases, with 17 bases between the two germline ends. Per the germline V gene, CDR1 is LNHDA and CDR2 is SQIVND (reference sequence). CDR3 length: 15 residues. TCRdb's table, derived via immunoSEQ multiplex PCR, lists solely in-frame clones and lacks some. The table includes approximately 96,000 clones, around 92% detected once. The chain carries TRBV19 and TRBJ1-1, with D hard to call. The TCR originated in a female donor in good health, enrolled as a control in a pregnancy study. Sequenced material: peripheral blood, taken after pregnancy. This CDR3 reads CASKGLGLRNTEAFF. CDR3 DNA: TGTGCCAGTAAGGGCCTAGGACTGAGAAACACTGAAGCTTTCTTT.